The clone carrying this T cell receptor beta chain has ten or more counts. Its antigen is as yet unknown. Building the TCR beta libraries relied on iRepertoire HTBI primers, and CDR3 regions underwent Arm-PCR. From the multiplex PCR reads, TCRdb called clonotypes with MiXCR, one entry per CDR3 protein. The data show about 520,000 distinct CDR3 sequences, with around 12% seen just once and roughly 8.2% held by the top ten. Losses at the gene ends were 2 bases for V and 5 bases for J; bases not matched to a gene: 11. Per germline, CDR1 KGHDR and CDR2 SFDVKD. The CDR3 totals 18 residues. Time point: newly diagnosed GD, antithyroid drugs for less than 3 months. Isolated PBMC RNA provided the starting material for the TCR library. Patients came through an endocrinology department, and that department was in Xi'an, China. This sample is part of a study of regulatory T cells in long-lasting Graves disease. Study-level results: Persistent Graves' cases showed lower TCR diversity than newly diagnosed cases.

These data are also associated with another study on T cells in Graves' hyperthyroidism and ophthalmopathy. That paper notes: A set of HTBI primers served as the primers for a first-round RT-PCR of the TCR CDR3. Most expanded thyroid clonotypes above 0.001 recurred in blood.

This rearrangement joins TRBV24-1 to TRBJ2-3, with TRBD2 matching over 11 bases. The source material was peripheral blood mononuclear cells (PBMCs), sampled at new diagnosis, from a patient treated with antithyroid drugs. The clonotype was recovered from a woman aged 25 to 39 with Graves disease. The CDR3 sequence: CATSDSPKLAGEVDTQYF. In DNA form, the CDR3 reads TGTGCCACCAGTGATTCCCCTAAACTAGCGGGAGAAGTAGATACGCAGTATTTT.